This TCR beta chain originates from a study of graft-versus-host responses after intestinal transplantation. In the study overall: Recipients got multivisceral, liver-intestinal, or isolated intestinal transplants.

A remark on this clone: What it binds is not known.

This CDR3 spans 15 amino acids. Germline V gene lookup returns CDR1 MNHEY and CDR2 SMNVEV (reference sequence). With 4 bases removed from V and 2 bases from J, the gap between germline ends came to 12 bases. Sequencing used immunoSEQ multiplex PCR; TCRdb keeps in-frame clones, though not all of them. Among 90,000 to 95,000 clones, approximately 95% were seen once, and the ten largest hold approximately 0.5%. The rearrangement uses TRBV27 and TRBJ1-5; D might be TRBD1 (5 bases). This TCR derives from a human donor who received an intestinal transplant. The sample in question was unstimulated CD8+ T cells sorted from spleen or lymph node cells, obtained before intestinal transplant. The CDR3 region has the DNA TGTGCCAGCAGTTGGCAGGGAACGGGCAATCAGCCCCAGCATTTT. Translating it yields CASSWQGTGNQPQHF.